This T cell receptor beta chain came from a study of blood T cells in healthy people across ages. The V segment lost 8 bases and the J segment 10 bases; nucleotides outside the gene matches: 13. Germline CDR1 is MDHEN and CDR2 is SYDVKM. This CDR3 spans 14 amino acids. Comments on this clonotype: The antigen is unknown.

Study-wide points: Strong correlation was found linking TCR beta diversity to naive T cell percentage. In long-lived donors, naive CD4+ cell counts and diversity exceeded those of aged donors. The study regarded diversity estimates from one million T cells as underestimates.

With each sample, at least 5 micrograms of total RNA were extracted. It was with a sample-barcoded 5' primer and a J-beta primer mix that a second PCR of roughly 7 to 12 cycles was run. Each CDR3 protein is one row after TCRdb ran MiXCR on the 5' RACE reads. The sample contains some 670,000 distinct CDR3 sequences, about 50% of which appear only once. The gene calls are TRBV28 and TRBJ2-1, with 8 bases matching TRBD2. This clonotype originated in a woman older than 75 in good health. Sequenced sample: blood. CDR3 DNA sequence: TGTGCCAGCGAAGACCCTAGCGGGCATGTGGAGCAGTTCTTC. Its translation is CASEDPSGHVEQFF.